These 31 T cell receptor beta chains were all obtained from the same sample, sequenced in a study of T cells in Graves' hyperthyroidism and ophthalmopathy. Template material for amplifying TCR beta CDR3 regions consisted of RNA transcripts. The TCR CDR3 was amplified in a first-round RT-PCR using the HTBI primer set. TCRdb used MiXCR to reprocess the multiplex PCR reads, holding one entry per CDR3 protein. The profile covers roughly 560,000 distinct CDR3 sequences, with approximately 14% appearing a single time and roughly 4.3% taken by the ten largest. The sample taken for sequencing was blood. The receptor set was obtained from a woman aged 40 to 49 with Graves' ophthalmopathy.

This clonotype was detected many times. The rearrangement links TRBV29-1 to TRBJ2-7, with 7 positions matching TRBD2. This CDR3 has 13 residues. Germline V gene lookup returns CDR1 SQVTM and CDR2 ANQGSEA. Trimming cost V 4 bases and J 4 bases; bases outside gene matches: 7. CDR3 sequence reads: CSVAWGGWYEQYF. In DNA form, the CDR3 reads TGCAGCGTTGCCTGGGGGGGGTGGTACGAGCAGTACTTC.

The J gene is TRBJ1-1, the V gene TRBV11-2; D may be TRBD1 (5 bases). V lost 0 bases, J lost 1 base, and 9 bases lay in between. Germline loops: CDR1 SGHAT, CDR2 FQNNGV. The CDR3 length is 15 residues. This CDR3 reads CASSLEQVGNTEAFF. The CDR3 DNA reads as TGTGCCAGCAGCTTAGAACAGGTTGGGAACACTGAAGCTTTCTTT.

This chain connects TRBV6-5 to TRBJ1-1; D not certain. CDR3 length: 16 residues. Germline assignment: CDR1 MNHEY and CDR2 SVGAGI. Deletions cut 0 bases from V and 8 bases from J, with 19 bases between. CDR3 coding DNA: TGTGCCAGCAGTTACTCGAAGGTGGGAGGTTTTTCCGAAGCTTTCTTT. It specifies CASSYSKVGGFSEAFF.

This clonotype was observed a few times. The rearrangement links TRBV28 to TRBJ1-1, with D perhaps matching TRBD1 (6 bases). The CDR3 contains 19 residues. Germline lookup yields CDR1 MDHEN and CDR2 SYDVKM. V lost 3 bases, J lost 0 bases, and 23 bases lay in between. CDR3 bases: TGTGCCAGCAGTTTTTCCGGGACAAGGACGTCTAGGGTGAACACTGAAGCTTTCTTT. This sequence encodes CASSFSGTRTSRVNTEAFF. The whole variable domain, filled in from reference TRBV28 and TRBJ1-1, reads DVKVTQSSRYLVKRTGEKVFLECVQDMDHENMFWYRQDPGLGLRLIYFSYDVKMKEKGDIPEGYSVSREKKERFSLILESASTNQTSMYLCASSFSGTRTSRVNTEAFFGQGTRLTVV.

The sample holds many counts of this clonotype. The chain combines TRBV18 with TRBJ2-5; 7 positions agree with TRBD1. CDR1 is KGHSH and CDR2 is LQKENI in the germline V gene. V was clipped by 3 bases and J by 6 bases; unmatched bases: 4. The CDR3 totals 13 residues. The CDR3 here is CASSPGQDQTQYF. The DNA of the CDR3 is TGTGCCAGCTCACCTGGACAGGACCAGACCCAGTACTTC.

The chain links TRBV18 to TRBJ2-2, with 10 bases that match TRBD1. The length of the CDR3 is 16 residues. Germline loops: CDR1 KGHSH, CDR2 LQKENI. Unmatched junction bases numbered 8, after V lost 6 bases and J lost 4 bases. In DNA form, the CDR3 reads TGTGCCAGCTCGTCCCGGGACAGGGGACTCACCGGGGAGCTGTTTTTT. Protein product: CASSSRDRGLTGELFF.

This clonotype was recorded a few times. The rearrangement links TRBV12-3 or TRBV12-4 to TRBJ2-5; TRBD1 might be the D (6 bases). The V end was cut by 4 bases, the J end by 5 bases, with 14 bases between. The CDR3 is 14 amino acids. CDR3 in amino acids: CASSSPGVGETQYF. The CDR3 DNA follows: TGTGCCAGCAGTTCCCCAGGGGTTGGGGAGACCCAGTACTTC.

This clonotype was seen at least ten times. V gene TRBV6-2 or TRBV6-3 combines with J gene TRBJ1-1, with D unclear. Germline CDR1 is MNHEY and CDR2 is SVGEGT. There are 16 residues in the CDR3. V was pared by 2 bases and J by 3 bases, with 16 bases between. CDR3 sequence reads: CASSYKTRGFHTEAFF. The CDR3, as DNA: TGTGCCAGCAGTTACAAAACACGGGGATTTCACACTGAAGCTTTCTTT.

This clonotype was seen ten or more times. This may be a read error: a much more frequent sequence differs by one nucleotide. The chain recombines TRBV9 with TRBJ2-5, with 8 bases aligning to TRBD2. The CDR3 covers 13 residues. Trimming took 0 bases from V and 5 from J; bases not matched to a gene: 0. Germline V lookup: CDR1 SGDLS, CDR2 YYNGEE. The CDR3 protein is CASSVASGETQYF. DNA for the CDR3: TGTGCCAGCAGCGTAGCTAGCGGGGAGACCCAGTACTTC.

Comments on this clonotype: A read error may account for a junction end that differs from germline. The chain couples TRBV15 to TRBJ1-1; TRBD1 matches at 8 bases. Germline V gene lookup returns CDR1 LNHNV and CDR2 YYDKDF (reference sequence). This CDR3 contains 14 residues. CDR3 loop: CATSRTGRNTGAFF. The CDR3 nucleotides are TGTGCCACCAGTAGGACAGGGAGGAACACTGGAGCTTTCTTT.

Ten or more counts support this clonotype. This rearrangement joins TRBV24-1 to TRBJ2-2; weak D call: TRBD1 (6 bases). This CDR3 comprises 14 residues. Per germline, CDR1 KGHDR and CDR2 SFDVKD. V shed 7 bases and J shed 1 base, with 9 bases lying between them. In nucleotides, the CDR3 is TGTGCCACCAGACCGACAGGGAACACCGGGGAGCTGTTTTTT. The encoded protein is CATRPTGNTGELFF.

The sample holds a few counts of this clonotype. J is TRBJ1-6 and V is TRBV28; D not resolved. The CDR3 has 19 residues. Per the germline V gene, CDR1 is MDHEN and CDR2 is SYDVKM. V lost 3 bases and J 0 bases, leaving 18 bases between the germline ends. CDR3 DNA sequence: TGTGCCAGCAGTTTGTATGGCCCCGAGGGAGACTCCTATAATTCACCCCTCCACTTT. Protein: CASSLYGPEGDSYNSPLHF.

This CDR3 reads CASSTTRGEAFF. CDR3 bases: TGTGCCAGCAGTACCACAAGGGGTGAAGCTTTCTTT. The chain carries TRBV12-3 or TRBV12-4 and TRBJ1-1, with D possibly being TRBD1 (5 bases). This CDR3 has 12 residues. V lost 5 bases and J lost 7, with 11 bases in between.

Remarks on this clonotype: This may arise from a read error, as a much more abundant clone is one base away. V is TRBV24-1 and J is TRBJ2-7, with D perhaps TRBD1 (5 bases). The CDR3 totals 14 residues. From germline, CDR1 is KGHDR and CDR2 SFDVKD. V lost 0 bases, J lost 2 bases, and 7 bases lay in between. The CDR3 spells CATSDLCRAYEQYF. In DNA form, the CDR3 reads TGTGCCACCAGTGATTTGTGCAGGGCCTACGAGCAGTACTTC.

This clonotype has a count of ten or more. The chain has TRBV7-2 and TRBJ1-5, with 8 positions matching TRBD1. The CDR3 consists of 14 residues. The V gene's germline CDR1 is SGHTA and CDR2 FQGNSA. The V gene end was trimmed by 3 bases and the J gene end by 3 bases; junction bases not matched to a gene: 1. The CDR3, as DNA: TGTGCCAGCAGCTTGACAGGGGTCAATCAGCCCCAGCATTTT. This translates into CASSLTGVNQPQHF.

This clonotype was seen a few times. The V and J genes are TRBV3-1 and TRBJ2-6; 8 positions match TRBD1. There are 17 residues in the CDR3. Germline V gives CDR1 LGHDT, CDR2 YNNKEL (reference sequence). The trim removed 0 bases at V and 2 bases at J, leaving 3 bases unmatched. CDR3 coding DNA: TGTGCCAGCAGCCAAGAGCAGGGGGCAACTGGGGCCAACGTCCTGACTTTC. This sequence encodes CASSQEQGATGANVLTF.

The table lists this clonotype with many counts. The chain links TRBV28 to TRBJ2-7; a possible D gene is TRBD1 (5 bases). Germline V gene sequence: CDR1 MDHEN, CDR2 SYDVKM. Between the trimmed V and J ends, which lost 3 bases and 2 bases, there was a span of 11 bases. The CDR3 spans 14 residues. CDR3 region: CASSFRVPPYEQYF. Here the CDR3 DNA reads TGTGCCAGCAGTTTCAGGGTACCCCCCTACGAGCAGTACTTC.

The rearrangement links TRBV20-1 to TRBJ1-1, with 7 positions matching TRBD1. The CDR3 sequence is 14 residues long. V was clipped by 5 bases and J by 1 base; unmatched bases: 7. Germline CDR1 is DFQATT and CDR2 is SNEGSKA (reference sequence). CDR3 amino acids: CSAGGDRKNTEAFF. The CDR3 DNA is TGCAGTGCTGGAGGGGACAGAAAGAACACTGAAGCTTTCTTT.

This clonotype was detected many times. The chain couples TRBV11-2 to TRBJ2-7; TRBD1 matches 12 bases. The CDR3 is 16 residues long. Germline CDR1 SGHAT, CDR2 FQNNGV. Unmatched junction bases numbered 12, after V lost 5 bases and J lost 7 bases. The CDR3 here is CASSRRGGTGGREQYF. As DNA, the CDR3 is TGTGCCAGCAGCCGACGAGGGGGGACAGGGGGCAGGGAGCAGTACTTC.

This clonotype was seen repeatedly, ten times or more. The CDR3, as DNA: TGCAGTGCTAGAGGACAGAGCACTGAAGCTTTCTTT. Amino acids: CSARGQSTEAFF. The chain employs TRBV20-1 and TRBJ1-1, with D perhaps TRBD1 (5 bases). This CDR3 spans 12 amino acids. Germline V lookup: CDR1 DFQATT, CDR2 SNEGSKA (reference sequence). Trimming shortened V by 1 base and J by 4 bases, and 7 bases separated the two germline ends.

The chain is built from TRBV5-1 and TRBJ2-7; TRBD2 might be the D (6 bases). Trimming took 4 bases from V and 7 from J, leaving 15 bases between them. Looked up from germline, CDR1 is SGHRS and CDR2 is YFSETQ. The CDR3 consists of 13 residues. The CDR3 loop is CASSVEAAGEQYF. The CDR3 DNA follows: TGCGCCAGCAGCGTGGAGGCGGCGGGGGAGCAGTACTTC.

This clonotype was counted ten times or more. The rearrangement uses TRBV28 and TRBJ1-2; 7 nucleotides agree with TRBD1. This CDR3 comprises 15 residues. With V trimmed by 4 bases and J by 1 base, 6 bases remained unmatched. CDR1 is MDHEN, CDR2 SYDVKM, per germline. The CDR3 sequence is CASSSTGLDNYGYTF. CDR3 DNA sequence: TGTGCCAGCAGTTCGACAGGGCTGGATAACTATGGCTACACCTTC.

In this sample, this clonotype turned up many times. The chain couples TRBV19 to TRBJ2-6, with D hard to call. CDR1 LNHDA and CDR2 SQIVND come from the germline V gene (reference sequence). The CDR3 is made up of 15 amino acids. Trimming took off 2 bases at V and 0 bases at J, with 5 bases between the two ends. The DNA for the CDR3 is TGTGCCAGTAGTATAAGGCGCTCTGGGGCCAACGTCCTGACTTTC. Encoded protein: CASSIRRSGANVLTF.

This clonotype was counted at least ten times. The chain's CDR3 is CASSPTGFTIYF. Written as DNA, the CDR3 is TGTGCCAGCAGTCCCACAGGGTTTACCATATATTTT. The chain couples TRBV28 to TRBJ1-3; D possibly corresponds to TRBD1 (6 bases). V was trimmed by 5 bases and J by 10 bases, leaving 12 bases between them. The CDR3 totals 12 residues. Germline V CDR1 and CDR2: MDHEN, SYDVKM. Full variable domain (outside the CDR3, taken from reference TRBV28 and TRBJ1-3): DVKVTQSSRYLVKRTGEKVFLECVQDMDHENMFWYRQDPGLGLRLIYFSYDVKMKEKGDIPEGYSVSREKKERFSLILESASTNQTSMYLCASSPTGFTIYFGEGSWLTVV.

This clonotype was seen repeatedly, ten times or more. This chain uses TRBV28 with TRBJ2-7, with 11 bases identical to TRBD2. J lost 5 bases, V lost 7 bases, and 7 bases had no gene match. The germline gives CDR1 MDHEN, CDR2 SYDVKM. CDR3 length: 14 amino acids. CDR3 sequence (DNA): TGTGCCAGCACTTCGACTAGCGGGATCAACGAGCAGTACTTC. This encodes CASTSTSGINEQYF.

V usage is TRBV7-8 and J usage is TRBJ2-7, with TRBD1 matching over 10 bases. In germline, CDR1 is SGHVS, CDR2 FQNEAQ. Trimming at V came to 5 bases and at J to 2 bases, leaving 6 bases not matched to a gene. This CDR3 comprises 15 residues. CDR3 protein: CASSPGQGKAYEQYF. The CDR3 nucleotides are TGTGCCAGCAGCCCGGGACAGGGGAAGGCCTACGAGCAGTACTTC.

This clonotype was seen just once. The chain uses TRBV9 and TRBJ2-2; 9 bases agree with TRBD1. This CDR3 has 18 residues. CDR1 is SGDLS, CDR2 YYNGEE, per germline. V lost 4 bases, J lost 2 bases, and 12 bases stayed unmatched. The CDR3 DNA follows: TGTGCCAGCAGCCCTCAGGGGGGGACAGGGACAAACACCGGGGAGCTGTTTTTT. This translates into CASSPQGGTGTNTGELFF.

This clonotype has ten or more counts. V is TRBV3-1 and J is TRBJ2-2; no reliable D call. CDR1 LGHDT and CDR2 YNNKEL come from the germline V gene (reference sequence). CDR3 length: 15 amino acids. V was trimmed by 3 bases and J by 1 base, leaving 9 bases between them. Here the CDR3 reads CASSQNLGNTGELFF. DNA for the CDR3: TGTGCCAGCAGCCAGAATCTTGGGAACACCGGGGAGCTGTTTTTT. Based on the CDR3 plus reference TRBV3-1 and TRBJ2-2, the full variable domain is DTAVSQTPKYLVTQMGNDKSIKCEQNLGHDTMYWYKQDSKKFLKIMFSYNNKELIINETVPNRFSPKSPDKAHLNLHINSLELGDSAVYFCASSQNLGNTGELFFGEGSRLTVL.

This clonotype was detected ten times or more. The V and J genes are TRBV18 and TRBJ2-5; no clear D gene. From germline, CDR1 is KGHSH and CDR2 LQKENI. The length of the CDR3 is 13 residues. V was pared by 4 bases and J by 1 base, with 7 bases between. CDR3 nucleotide sequence: TGTGCCAGCTCACAGACTCTCCAAGAGACCCAGTACTTC. Its protein is CASSQTLQETQYF.

The rearrangement joins TRBV24-1 to TRBJ1-3, with 8 bases identical to TRBD1. The trim removed 7 bases at V and 4 bases at J, leaving 5 bases unmatched. The germline V gene encodes CDR1 KGHDR and CDR2 SFDVKD. The CDR3 is 14 residues long. CDR3 nucleotide sequence: TGTGCCACCAGCTCCGGGACAGGCGGAAACACCATATATTTT. It is translated as CATSSGTGGNTIYF.

The CDR3 here is CASSFVDDYGYTF. The CDR3 DNA follows: TGTGCCAGCAGTTTTGTGGACGACTATGGCTACACCTTC. This chain uses TRBV12-3 or TRBV12-4 with TRBJ1-2; D is unclear. V was clipped by 3 bases and J by 3 bases, with 8 bases between them. The length of the CDR3 is 13 residues.